This T cell receptor beta chain derives from a study of T cell clonality in common variable immunodeficiency (dated by TCRdb to 2014 to 2015). Predominantly Caucasian heritage was noted among both the CVID patients and the healthy controls. From each donor, roughly 4.5 to 8.5 ml of heparinized peripheral whole blood was collected. Genomic DNA from adults with common variable immune deficiency (CVID) and from healthy adult controls was used to sequence TCRbeta CDR3 repertoires. There were about 22 healthy adult volunteers in the control group (roughly twelve female and around 10 male), ranging in age from about 23 to 75 years, with a mean age of around 36. Diluted blood was density-centrifuged over Hypaque 1077 or Ficoll-Paque to isolate peripheral blood mononuclear cells. Unsorted mononuclear cells served as the source of genomic DNA, which was extracted either by Qiagen column purification or by a centrifugation-based method.

CVID samples and control samples contributed equivalent amounts of genomic DNA as sequencing input. For every sample, a 60 bp segment covering the rearranged TCRbeta CDR3 region was amplified and then sequenced. TCRbeta amplification used the immunoSEQ assay, a bias-corrected multiplex PCR with high-throughput sequencing. In the authors' own workflow: Every unique nucleotide sequence was considered a clone and was annotated with V, D and J genes, copy number and frequency. Sequences were labeled productive if in frame, and non-productive if out of frame or containing stop codons. As previously described, Shannon's entropy was used to calculate clonality. The predicted amino acid sequences of productive clones were used to derive mean CDR3 Kyte-Doolittle hydropathy. Hierarchical clustering of scaled V gene usage was performed with the R hclust function using Manhattan distance and complete linkage. Sharing of clones by CDR3 amino acid sequence was evaluated by resampling 12 repertoires per group over 100 rounds. The repertoires were searched for 70 published EBV-specific and approximately 250 published CMV-specific TCRbeta sequences. A couple of CVID samples yielding fewer than 10,000 sequences were excluded from analysis, leaving under 50 CVID repertoires. TCRdb provides this immuneACCESS table in a form limited to in-frame rearrangements. Some clones are lacking; in checked studies, under half of them reflect an unresolved V gene, and why the rest are absent is not known. V, J and clone size are those of that table, while D and trimming were read from the DNA. The sample features about 34,000 clones, and none is a singleton. Over 0.95% of the sample lies in the top ten.

This clone was seen many times. The target of this receptor is not known. The research as a whole found: The authors noted that sequencing repertoires of T cell subpopulations would be needed to clarify what caused the increased clonality in CVID. Even though DNA input was the same, control samples had an average of about 89,000 unique sequences each, compared with approximately 32,000 in CVID samples. Fewer TCRbeta clones were shared among CVID subjects than among healthy controls (p < 0.0001). Fewer deletions and N-nucleotide insertions were reportedly observed in CVID TCRbeta sequences, and highly modified clones with 13 or more V deletions were reportedly absent from CVID TCRbeta sequences. Correlations between repertoire features and clinical complications were limited by patient heterogeneity within the CVID cohort. Compared with healthy controls, CVID subjects showed increased TCRbeta clonality (t-test p = 0.018), a feature most characteristic of about a third of subjects.

The clonotype originates from a person aged 18 to 75 in good health. Material for sequencing was peripheral blood mononuclear cells.

CDR3 DNA, as far as it was read: TGCGCCAGCAGCTTGGCATCTGGGGGGAATTCACCC. Translated, this is CASSLASGGNSP. The CDR3 as a whole reads CASSLASGGNSPLHF. In this chain, TRBV5-1 is recombined with TRBJ1-6; a weak D assignment points to TRBD1 (5 bases agree). The read ends 3 residues before the CDR3 terminus; that terminus is restored from the germline J gene. CDR1 and CDR2 were assigned from the germline V gene as SGHRS and YFSETQ. Spanning cysteine to phenylalanine, the CDR3 consists of 15 amino acids. Sequencing covers 36 bases of the CDR3, shown here with the frame starting at base 1. Trimming costs V 0 bases and J 7 bases, and their ends lie 11 bases apart.